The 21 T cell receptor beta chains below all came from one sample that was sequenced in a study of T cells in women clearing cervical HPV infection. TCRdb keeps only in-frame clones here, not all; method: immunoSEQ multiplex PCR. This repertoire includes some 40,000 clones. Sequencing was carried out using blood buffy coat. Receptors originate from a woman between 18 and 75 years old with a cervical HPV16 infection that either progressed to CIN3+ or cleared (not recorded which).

The CDR3 is CASSYFITSEQYF. The CDR3 DNA, read in part, is TGTGCCAGCAGTTACTTTATAACTAGCGAG. The rearrangement joins TRBV6-2 or TRBV6-3 to TRBJ2-7; a weak D match, TRBD2 (5 bases). The missing CDR3 end, 3 residues past where the read stops, is filled in from the germline J gene. This CDR3 contains 13 residues. Germline values: CDR1 MNHEY, CDR2 SVGEGT. The V gene lost 1 base and the J gene lost 6 bases, with 10 bases spanning the gap.

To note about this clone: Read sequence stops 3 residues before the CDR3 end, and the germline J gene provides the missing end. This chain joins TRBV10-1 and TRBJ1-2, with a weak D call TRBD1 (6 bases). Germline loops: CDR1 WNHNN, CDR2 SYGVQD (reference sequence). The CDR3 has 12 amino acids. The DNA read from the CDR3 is TGCGCCAGCAGTGCGACAGGATGGGGC. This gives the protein CASSATGWG. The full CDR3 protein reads CASSATGWGYTF.

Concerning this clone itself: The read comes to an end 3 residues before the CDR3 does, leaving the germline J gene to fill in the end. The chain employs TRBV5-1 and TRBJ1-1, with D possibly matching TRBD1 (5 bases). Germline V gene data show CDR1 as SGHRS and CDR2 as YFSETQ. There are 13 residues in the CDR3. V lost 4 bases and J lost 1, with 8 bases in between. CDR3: CASSIDRNTEAFF. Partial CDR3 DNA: TGCGCCAGCAGCATCGACAGGAACACTGAA.

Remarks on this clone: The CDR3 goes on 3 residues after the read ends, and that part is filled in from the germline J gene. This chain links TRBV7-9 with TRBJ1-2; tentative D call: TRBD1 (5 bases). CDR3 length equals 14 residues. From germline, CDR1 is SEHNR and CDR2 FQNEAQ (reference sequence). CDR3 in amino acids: CASSLGLEFYDYTF. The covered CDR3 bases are TGTGCCAGCAGCTTGGGACTCGAGTTCTACGAC.

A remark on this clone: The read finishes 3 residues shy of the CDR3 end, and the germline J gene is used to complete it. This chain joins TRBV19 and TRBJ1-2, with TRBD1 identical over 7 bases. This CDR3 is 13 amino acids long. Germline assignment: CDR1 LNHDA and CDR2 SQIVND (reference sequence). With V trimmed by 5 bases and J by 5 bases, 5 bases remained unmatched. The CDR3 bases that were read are TGTGCCAGTAGTCTCGACAGGGCTTATGGC. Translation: CASSLDRAYG. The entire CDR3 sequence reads CASSLDRAYGYTF.

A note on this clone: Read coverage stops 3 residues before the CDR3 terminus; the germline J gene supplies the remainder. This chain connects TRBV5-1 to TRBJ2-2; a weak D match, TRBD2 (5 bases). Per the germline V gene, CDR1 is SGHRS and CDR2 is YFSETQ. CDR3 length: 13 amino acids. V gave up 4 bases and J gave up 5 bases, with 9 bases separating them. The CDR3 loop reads CASSKSGTGELFF. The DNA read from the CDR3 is TGCGCCAGCAGCAAATCGGGGACCGGGGAG.

CDR3: CSVDLGGAADTQYF. The sequenced CDR3 bases are TGCAGCGTTGATCTAGGGGGTGCTGCAGATACG. The rearrangement joins TRBV29-1 to TRBJ2-3, with D possibly matching TRBD1 (6 bases). The read ends 3 residues early relative to the CDR3; the germline J gene fills the gap. V lost 3 bases and J lost 4, with 14 bases in between. The CDR3 has 14 residues. Germline CDR1 reads SQVTM; CDR2 reads ANQGSEA.

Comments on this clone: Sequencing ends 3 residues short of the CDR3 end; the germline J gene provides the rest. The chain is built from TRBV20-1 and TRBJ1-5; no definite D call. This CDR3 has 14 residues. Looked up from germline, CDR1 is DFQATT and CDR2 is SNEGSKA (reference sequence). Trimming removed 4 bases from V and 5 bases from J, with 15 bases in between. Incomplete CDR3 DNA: TGCAGTGCTAAAGGCCCTTTAATCGATCAGCCC. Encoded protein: CSAKGPLIDQP. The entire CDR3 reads CSAKGPLIDQPQHF.

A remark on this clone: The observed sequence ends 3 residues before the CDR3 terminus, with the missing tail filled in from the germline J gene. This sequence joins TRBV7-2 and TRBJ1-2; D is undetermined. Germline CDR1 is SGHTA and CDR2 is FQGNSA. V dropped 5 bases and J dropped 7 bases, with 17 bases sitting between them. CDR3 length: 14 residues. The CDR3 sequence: CASSTPSTAGGYTF. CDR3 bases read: TGTGCCAGCAGCACGCCTTCCACAGCGGGTGGC.

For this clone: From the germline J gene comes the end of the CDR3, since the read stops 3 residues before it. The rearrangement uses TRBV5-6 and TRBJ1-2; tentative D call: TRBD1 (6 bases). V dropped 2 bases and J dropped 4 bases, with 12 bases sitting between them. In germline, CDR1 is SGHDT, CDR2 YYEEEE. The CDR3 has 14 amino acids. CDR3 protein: CASSLDQGLYGYTF. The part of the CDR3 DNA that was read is TGTGCCAGCAGCTTAGATCAGGGGCTCTATGGC.

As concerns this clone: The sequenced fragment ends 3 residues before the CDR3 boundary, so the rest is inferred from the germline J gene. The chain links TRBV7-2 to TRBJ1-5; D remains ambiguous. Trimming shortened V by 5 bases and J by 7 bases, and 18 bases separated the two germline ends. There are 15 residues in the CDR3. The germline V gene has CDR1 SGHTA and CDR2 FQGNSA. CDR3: CASSPDPGIGQPQHF. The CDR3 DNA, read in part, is TGTGCCAGCAGCCCGGATCCAGGAATAGGGCAGCCC.

The CDR3 bases that were read are TGCGCCAGCAGCCCGGACAGGGGGCGGTGGGGCACTGAA. Its protein is CASSPDRGRWGTE. The CDR3 in its entirety is CASSPDRGRWGTEAFF. The V call is TRBV5-1, the J call TRBJ1-1, with 11 bases that match TRBD1. The read ends 3 residues before the CDR3 terminus; that terminus is restored from the germline J gene. The CDR3 sequence is 16 residues long. In germline, CDR1 is SGHRS, CDR2 YFSETQ. The ends lost 4 bases at V and 4 bases at J; junction bases unmatched: 9. The whole variable domain, filled in from reference TRBV5-1 and TRBJ1-1, reads KAGVTQTPRYLIKTRGQQVTLSCSPISGHRSVSWYQQTPGQGLQFLFEYFSETQRNKGNFPGRFSGRQFSNSRSEMNVSTLELGDSALYLCASSPDRGRWGTEAFFGQGTRLTVV.

This CDR3 reads CASSQERLAGTEQFF. The DNA read from the CDR3 is TGTGCCAGCAGCCAAGAGCGACTAGCGGGAACTGAG. The chain joins TRBV14 to TRBJ2-1; 11 bases are shared with TRBD2. The read gets to within 3 residues of the CDR3 end, and the germline J gene fills in the rest. From germline, CDR1 is SGHDN and CDR2 FVKESK. There are 15 residues in the CDR3. V lost 0 bases to trimming and J lost 9 bases; unmatched junction nucleotides: 4.

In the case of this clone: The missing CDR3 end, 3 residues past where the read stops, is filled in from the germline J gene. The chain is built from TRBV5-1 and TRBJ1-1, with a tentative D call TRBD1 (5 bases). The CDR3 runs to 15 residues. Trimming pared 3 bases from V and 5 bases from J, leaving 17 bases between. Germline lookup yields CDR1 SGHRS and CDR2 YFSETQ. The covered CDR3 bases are TGCGCCAGCAGCTGGGAATCCCGCGGGGGGACTGAA. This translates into CASSWESRGGTE. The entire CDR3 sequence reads CASSWESRGGTEAFF.

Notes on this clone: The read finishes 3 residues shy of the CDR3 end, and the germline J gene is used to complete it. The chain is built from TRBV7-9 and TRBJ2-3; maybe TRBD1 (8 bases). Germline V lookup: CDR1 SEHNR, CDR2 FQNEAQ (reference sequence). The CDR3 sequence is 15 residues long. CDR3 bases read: TGTGCCAGCAGCCCCACAGGGGGACTATGGGAGACG. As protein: CASSPTGGLWET. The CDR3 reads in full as CASSPTGGLWETQYF.

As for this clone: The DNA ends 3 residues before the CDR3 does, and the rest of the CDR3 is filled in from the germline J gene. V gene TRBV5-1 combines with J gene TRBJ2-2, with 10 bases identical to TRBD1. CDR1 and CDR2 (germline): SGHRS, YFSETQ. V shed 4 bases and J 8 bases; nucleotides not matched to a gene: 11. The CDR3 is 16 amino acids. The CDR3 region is CASSAQGQGSIGELFF. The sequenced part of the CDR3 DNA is TGCGCCAGCAGCGCCCAGGGACAGGGGTCAATTGGGGAG.

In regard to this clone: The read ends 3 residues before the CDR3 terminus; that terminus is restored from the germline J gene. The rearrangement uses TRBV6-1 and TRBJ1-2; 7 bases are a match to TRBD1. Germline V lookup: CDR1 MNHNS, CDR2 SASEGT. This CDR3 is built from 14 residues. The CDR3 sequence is CASSETTGFGGYTF. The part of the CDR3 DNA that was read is TGTGCCAGCAGCGAAACGACAGGGTTTGGAGGC.

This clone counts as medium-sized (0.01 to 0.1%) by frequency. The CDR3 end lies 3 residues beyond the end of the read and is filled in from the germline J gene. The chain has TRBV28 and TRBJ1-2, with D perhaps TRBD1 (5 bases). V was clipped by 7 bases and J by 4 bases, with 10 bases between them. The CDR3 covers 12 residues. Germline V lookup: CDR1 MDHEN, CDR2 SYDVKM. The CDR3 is CASTTGAYGYTF. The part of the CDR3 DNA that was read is TGTGCCAGCACCACTGGGGCCTATGGC.

CDR3 bases read: TGTGCCAGCAGCGAGGACAGTTTCTACGAG. Protein product: CASSEDSFYE. The entire CDR3 protein reads CASSEDSFYEQYF. This chain connects TRBV11-2 to TRBJ2-7; the D gene is possibly TRBD1 (6 bases). The read stops 3 residues short of the end of the CDR3; the missing end is completed from the germline J gene. CDR1 is SGHAT and CDR2 is FQNNGV in the germline V gene. V shed 5 bases and J shed 3 bases, with 11 bases lying between them. The CDR3 sequence is 13 residues long.

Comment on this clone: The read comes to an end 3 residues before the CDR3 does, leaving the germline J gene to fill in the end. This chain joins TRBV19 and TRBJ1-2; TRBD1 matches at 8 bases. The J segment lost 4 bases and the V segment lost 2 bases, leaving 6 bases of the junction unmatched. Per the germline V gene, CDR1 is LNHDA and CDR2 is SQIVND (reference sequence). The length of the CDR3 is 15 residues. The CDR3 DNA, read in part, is TGTGCCAGTAGTATATTACAGGGGGGAACCTATGGC. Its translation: CASSILQGGTYG. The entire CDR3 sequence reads CASSILQGGTYGYTF.

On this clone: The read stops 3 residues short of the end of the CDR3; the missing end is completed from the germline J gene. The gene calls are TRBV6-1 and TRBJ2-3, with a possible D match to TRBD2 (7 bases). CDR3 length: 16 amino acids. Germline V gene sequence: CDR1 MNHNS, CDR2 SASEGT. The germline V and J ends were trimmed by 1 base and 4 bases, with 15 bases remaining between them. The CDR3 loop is CASSEGWGGPADTQYF. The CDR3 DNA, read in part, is TGTGCCAGCAGTGAAGGTTGGGGGGGCCCAGCAGATACG.